This TCR beta chain was recovered during a study of blood T cell repertoires in COVID-19. The CDR3 totals 16 residues. Looked up from germline, CDR1 is MNHNY and CDR2 is SVGAGI (reference sequence). V was clipped by 6 bases and J by 6 bases; unmatched bases: 10. Per the original methods: It was from reference gene primer amplification that nucleated cell counts were estimated. Only in-frame clones appear in the TCRdb table, and some are missing; sequencing was by immunoSEQ multiplex PCR. For V, J and clone size, that table is used; D and trimming come from the DNA. The profile shows roughly 500,000 clones, roughly nine tenths of them singletons.

Sequenced: peripheral blood. The source is a man between 18 and 29 years old with COVID-19, enrolled during active disease. This rearrangement joins TRBV6-6 to TRBJ1-4; the match to TRBD1 covers 10 bases. The CDR3 sequence is CASSRDRGRGYEKLFF. The CDR3 nucleotides are TGTGCCAGCAGCAGGGACAGGGGCCGGGGGTATGAAAAACTGTTTTTT.